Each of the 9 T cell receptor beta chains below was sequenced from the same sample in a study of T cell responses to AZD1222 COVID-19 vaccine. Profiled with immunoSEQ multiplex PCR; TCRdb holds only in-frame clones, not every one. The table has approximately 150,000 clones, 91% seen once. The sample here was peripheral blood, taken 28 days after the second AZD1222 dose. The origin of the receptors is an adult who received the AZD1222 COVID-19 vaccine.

CDR3 sequence (DNA): TGCAGCGTTGAAGGGACAGCCCCGGGAGCTTTCTTT. Protein: CSVEGTAPGAFF. This chain joins TRBV29-1 and TRBJ1-1; D possibly corresponds to TRBD1 (6 bases). This CDR3 comprises 12 residues. V lost 1 base, J lost 10 bases, and 13 bases lay in between. CDR1 is SQVTM, CDR2 ANQGSEA, per germline.

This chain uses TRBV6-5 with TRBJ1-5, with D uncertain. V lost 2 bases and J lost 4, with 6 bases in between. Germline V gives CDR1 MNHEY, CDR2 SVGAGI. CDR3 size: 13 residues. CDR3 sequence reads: CASSYRVNQPQHF. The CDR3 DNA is TGTGCCAGCAGTTACAGGGTGAATCAGCCCCAGCATTTT.

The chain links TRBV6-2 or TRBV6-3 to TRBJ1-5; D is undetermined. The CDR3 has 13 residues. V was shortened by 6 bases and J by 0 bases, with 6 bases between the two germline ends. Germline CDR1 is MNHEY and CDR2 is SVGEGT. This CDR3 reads CASSLHSNQPQHF. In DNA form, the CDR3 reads TGTGCCAGCAGCCTTCATAGCAATCAGCCCCAGCATTTT.

The CDR3 loop reads CASSITTGNTEAFF. CDR3 DNA: TGCGCCAGCAGCATAACCACAGGGAACACTGAAGCTTTCTTT. The J gene is TRBJ1-1, the V gene TRBV5-1; tentatively, D is TRBD1 (5 bases). This CDR3 is 14 amino acids long. In germline, CDR1 is SGHRS, CDR2 YFSETQ. V lost 4 bases and J lost 1, with 11 bases in between.

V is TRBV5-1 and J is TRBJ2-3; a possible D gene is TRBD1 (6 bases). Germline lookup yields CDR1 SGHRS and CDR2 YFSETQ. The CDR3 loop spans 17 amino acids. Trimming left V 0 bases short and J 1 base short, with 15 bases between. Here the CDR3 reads CASSLGGHPSGTDTQYF. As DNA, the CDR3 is TGCGCCAGCAGCTTGGGGGGACATCCGTCGGGCACAGATACGCAGTATTTT.

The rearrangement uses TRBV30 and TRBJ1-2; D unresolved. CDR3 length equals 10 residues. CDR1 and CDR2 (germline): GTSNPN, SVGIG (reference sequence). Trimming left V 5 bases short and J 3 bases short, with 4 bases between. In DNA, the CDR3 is TGTGCCTGGTTAGACTATGGCTACACCTTC. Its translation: CAWLDYGYTF. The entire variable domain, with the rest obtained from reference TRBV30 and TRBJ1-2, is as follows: SQTIHQWPATLVQPVGSPLSLECTVEGTSNPNLYWYRQAAGRGLQLLFYSVGIGQISSEVPQNLSASRPQDRQFILSSKKLLLSDSGFYLCAWLDYGYTFGSGTRLTVV.

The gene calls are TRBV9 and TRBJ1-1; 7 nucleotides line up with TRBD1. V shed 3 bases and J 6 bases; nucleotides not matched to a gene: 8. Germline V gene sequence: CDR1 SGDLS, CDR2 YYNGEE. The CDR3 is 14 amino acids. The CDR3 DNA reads TGTGCCAGCAGCGCTCAGGGGGAGGCTTCTGAAGCTTTCTTT. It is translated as CASSAQGEASEAFF.

The CDR3 is CASSPRDVMTQYF. As DNA, the CDR3 is TGTGCCAGCAGCCCCCGAGATGTAATGACCCAGTACTTC. The rearrangement links TRBV3-1 (or the pseudogene TRBV3-2) to TRBJ2-5; D gene uncertain. V dropped 4 bases and J dropped 7 bases, with 13 bases sitting between them. The CDR3 loop spans 13 amino acids. Germline CDR1 LGHDT, CDR2 YNNKEL (reference sequence).

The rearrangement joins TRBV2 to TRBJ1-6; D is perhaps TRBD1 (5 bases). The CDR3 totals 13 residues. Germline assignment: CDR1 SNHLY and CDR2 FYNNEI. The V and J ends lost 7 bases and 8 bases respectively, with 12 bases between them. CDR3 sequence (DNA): TGTGCCAGCACCAAGGTGGGGGATTCACCCCTCCACTTT. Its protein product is CASTKVGDSPLHF.